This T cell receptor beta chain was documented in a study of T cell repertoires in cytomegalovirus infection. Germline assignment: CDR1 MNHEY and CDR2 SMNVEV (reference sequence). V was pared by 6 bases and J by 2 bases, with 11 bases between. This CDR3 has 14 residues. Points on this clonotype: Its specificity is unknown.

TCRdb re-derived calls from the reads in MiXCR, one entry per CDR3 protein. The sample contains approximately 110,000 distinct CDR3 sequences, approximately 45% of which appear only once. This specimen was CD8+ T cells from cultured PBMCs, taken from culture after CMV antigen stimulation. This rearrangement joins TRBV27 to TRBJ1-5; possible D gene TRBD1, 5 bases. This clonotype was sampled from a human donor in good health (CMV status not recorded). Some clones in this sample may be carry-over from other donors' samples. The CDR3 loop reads CASSPDSGNQPQHF. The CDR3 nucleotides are TGTGCCAGCAGCCCAGACAGTGGCAATCAGCCCCAGCATTTT.